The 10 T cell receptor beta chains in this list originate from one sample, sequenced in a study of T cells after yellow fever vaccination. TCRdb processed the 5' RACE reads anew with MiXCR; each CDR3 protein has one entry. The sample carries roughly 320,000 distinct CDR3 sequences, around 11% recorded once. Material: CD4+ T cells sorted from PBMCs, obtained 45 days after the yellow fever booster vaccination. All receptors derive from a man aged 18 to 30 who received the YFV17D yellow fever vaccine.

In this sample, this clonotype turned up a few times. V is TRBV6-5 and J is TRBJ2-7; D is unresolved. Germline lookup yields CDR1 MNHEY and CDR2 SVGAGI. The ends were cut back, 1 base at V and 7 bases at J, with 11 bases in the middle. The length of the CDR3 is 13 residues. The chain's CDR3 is CASSYYLRGEQYF. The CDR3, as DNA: TGTGCCAGCAGTTACTACCTTAGAGGTGAGCAGTACTTC.

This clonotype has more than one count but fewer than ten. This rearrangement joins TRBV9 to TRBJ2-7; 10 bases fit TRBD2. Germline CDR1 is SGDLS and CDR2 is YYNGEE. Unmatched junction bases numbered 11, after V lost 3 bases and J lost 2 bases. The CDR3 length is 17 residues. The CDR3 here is CASSDPLRSGGAYEQYV. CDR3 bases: TGTGCCAGCAGCGACCCCCTCCGAAGCGGGGGGGCCTACGAGCAGTACGTC.

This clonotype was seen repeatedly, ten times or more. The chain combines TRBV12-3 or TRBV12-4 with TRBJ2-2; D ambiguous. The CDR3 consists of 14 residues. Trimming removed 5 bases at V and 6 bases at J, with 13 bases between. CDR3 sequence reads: CASSGGSWAGELFF. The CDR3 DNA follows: TGTGCCAGCAGTGGTGGCTCCTGGGCCGGGGAGCTGTTTTTT.

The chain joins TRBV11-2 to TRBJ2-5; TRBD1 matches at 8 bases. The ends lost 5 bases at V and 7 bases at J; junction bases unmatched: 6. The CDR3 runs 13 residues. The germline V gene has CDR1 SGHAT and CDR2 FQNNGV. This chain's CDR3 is CASSPQGAGTQYF. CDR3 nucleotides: TGTGCCAGCAGCCCGCAGGGGGCGGGGACCCAGTACTTC.

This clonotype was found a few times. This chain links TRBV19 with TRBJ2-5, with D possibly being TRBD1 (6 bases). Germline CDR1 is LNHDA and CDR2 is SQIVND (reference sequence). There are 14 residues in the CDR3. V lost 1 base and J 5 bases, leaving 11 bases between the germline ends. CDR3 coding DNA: TGTGCCAGTAGTATAGCCCAGGGGTCGGAGACCCAGTACTTC. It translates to CASSIAQGSETQYF.

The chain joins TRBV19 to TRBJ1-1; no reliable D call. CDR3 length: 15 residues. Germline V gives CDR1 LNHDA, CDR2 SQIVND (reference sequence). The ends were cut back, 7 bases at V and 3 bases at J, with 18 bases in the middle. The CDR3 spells CASTQRSLPYTEAFF. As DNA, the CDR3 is TGTGCCAGTACCCAGCGATCTCTACCCTACACTGAAGCTTTCTTT.

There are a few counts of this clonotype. As DNA, the CDR3 is TGTGCCAGCAGCTTAGCCCAGGGGGACGGGGAGCTGTTTTTT. This encodes CASSLAQGDGELFF. The V call is TRBV7-2, the J call TRBJ2-2; the match to TRBD1 covers 7 bases. Losses at the gene ends were 0 bases for V and 7 bases for J; bases not matched to a gene: 2. This CDR3 has 14 amino acids. Germline CDR1 and CDR2: SGHTA and FQGNSA.

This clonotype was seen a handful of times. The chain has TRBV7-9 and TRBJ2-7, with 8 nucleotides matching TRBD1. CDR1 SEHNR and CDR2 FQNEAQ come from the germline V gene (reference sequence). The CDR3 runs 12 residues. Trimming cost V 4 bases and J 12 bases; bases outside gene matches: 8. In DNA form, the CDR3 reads TGTGCCAGCAGCTGGGACAGGTCGGGGGTGTACTTC. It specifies CASSWDRSGVYF.

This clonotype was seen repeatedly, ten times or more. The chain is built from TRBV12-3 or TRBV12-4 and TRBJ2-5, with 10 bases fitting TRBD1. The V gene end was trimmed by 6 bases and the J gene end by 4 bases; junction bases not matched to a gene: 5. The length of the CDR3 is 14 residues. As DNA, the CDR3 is TGTGCCAGCAGCCCGACAGGGGGCACAGAGACCCAGTACTTC. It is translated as CASSPTGGTETQYF.

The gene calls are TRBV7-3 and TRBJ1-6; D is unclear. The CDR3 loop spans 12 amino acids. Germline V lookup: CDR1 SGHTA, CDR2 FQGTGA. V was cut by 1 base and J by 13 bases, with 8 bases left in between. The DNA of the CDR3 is TGTGCCAGCAGCTTAAACCCTGGGCCCCTCCACTTT. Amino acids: CASSLNPGPLHF.